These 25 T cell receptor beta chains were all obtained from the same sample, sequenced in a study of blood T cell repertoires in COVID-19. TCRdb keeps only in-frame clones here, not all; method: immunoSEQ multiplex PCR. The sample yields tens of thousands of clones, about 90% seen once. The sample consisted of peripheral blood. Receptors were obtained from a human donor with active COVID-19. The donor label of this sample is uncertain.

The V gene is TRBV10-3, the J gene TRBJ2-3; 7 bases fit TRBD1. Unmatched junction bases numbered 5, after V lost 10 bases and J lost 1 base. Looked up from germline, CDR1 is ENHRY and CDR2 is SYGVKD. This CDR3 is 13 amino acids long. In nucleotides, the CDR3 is TGTGCCAGCCGGGACAGCGGCACAGATACGCAGTATTTT. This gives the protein CASRDSGTDTQYF.

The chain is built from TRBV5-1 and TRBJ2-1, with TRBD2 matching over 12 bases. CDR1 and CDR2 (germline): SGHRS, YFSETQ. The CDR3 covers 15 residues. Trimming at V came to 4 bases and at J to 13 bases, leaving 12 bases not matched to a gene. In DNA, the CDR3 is TGCGCCAGCAGCGACGGACTAGCGGGGAGATCAATACAGTTCTTC. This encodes CASSDGLAGRSIQFF.

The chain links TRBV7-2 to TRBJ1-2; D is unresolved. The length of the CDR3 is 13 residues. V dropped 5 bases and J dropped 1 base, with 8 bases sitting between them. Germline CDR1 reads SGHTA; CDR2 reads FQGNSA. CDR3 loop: CASSPGNNYGYTF. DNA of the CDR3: TGTGCCAGCAGCCCCGGGAATAACTATGGCTACACCTTC. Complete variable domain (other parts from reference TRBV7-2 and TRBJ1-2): GAGVSQSPSNKVTEKGKDVELRCDPISGHTALYWYRQSLGQGLEFLIYFQGNSAPDKSGLPSDRFSAERTGGSVSTLTIQRTQQEDSAVYLCASSPGNNYGYTFGSGTRLTVV.

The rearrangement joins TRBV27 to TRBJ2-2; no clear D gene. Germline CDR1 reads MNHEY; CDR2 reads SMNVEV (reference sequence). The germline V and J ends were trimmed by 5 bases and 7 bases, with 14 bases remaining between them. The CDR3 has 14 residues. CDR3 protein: CASSPLLRVGELFF. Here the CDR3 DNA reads TGTGCCAGCAGTCCGCTCTTGCGTGTCGGGGAGCTGTTTTTT.

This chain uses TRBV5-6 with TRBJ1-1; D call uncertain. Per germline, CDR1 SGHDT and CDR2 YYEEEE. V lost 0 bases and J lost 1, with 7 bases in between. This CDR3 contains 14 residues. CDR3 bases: TGTGCCAGCAGCTTGGGCGGCCCGAACACTGAAGCTTTCTTT. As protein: CASSLGGPNTEAFF.

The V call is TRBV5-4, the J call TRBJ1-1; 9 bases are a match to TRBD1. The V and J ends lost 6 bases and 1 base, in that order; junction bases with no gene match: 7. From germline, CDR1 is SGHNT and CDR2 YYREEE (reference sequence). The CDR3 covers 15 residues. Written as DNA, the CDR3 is TGTGCCAGCAATAGGCGGGACAGGGCGAACACTGAAGCTTTCTTT. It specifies CASNRRDRANTEAFF.

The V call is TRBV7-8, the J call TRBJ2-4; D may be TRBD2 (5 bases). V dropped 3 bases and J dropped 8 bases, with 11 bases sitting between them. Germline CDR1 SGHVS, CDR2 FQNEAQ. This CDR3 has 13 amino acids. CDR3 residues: CASSFFSRDIQYF. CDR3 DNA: TGTGCCAGCAGCTTTTTTTCGAGGGACATTCAGTACTTC. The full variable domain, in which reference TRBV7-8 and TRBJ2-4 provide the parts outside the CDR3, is GAGVSQSPRYKVAKRGQDVALRCDPISGHVSLFWYQQALGQGPEFLTYFQNEAQLDKSGLPSDRFFAERPEGSVSTLKIQRTQQEDSAVYLCASSFFSRDIQYFGAGTRLSVL.

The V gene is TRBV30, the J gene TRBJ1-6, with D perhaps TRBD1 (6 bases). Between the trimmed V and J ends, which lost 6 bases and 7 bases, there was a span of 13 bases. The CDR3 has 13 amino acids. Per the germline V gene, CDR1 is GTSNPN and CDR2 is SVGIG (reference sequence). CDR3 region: CACQQGSNSPLHF. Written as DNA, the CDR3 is TGTGCCTGCCAACAGGGTAGCAATTCACCCCTCCACTTT.

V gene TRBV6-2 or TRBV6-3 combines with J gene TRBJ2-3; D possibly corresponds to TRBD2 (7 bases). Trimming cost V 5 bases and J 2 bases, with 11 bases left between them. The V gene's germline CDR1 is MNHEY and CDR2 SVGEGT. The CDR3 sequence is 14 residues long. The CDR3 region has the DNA TGTGCCAGCAGTGCGGGGGCCCCCACAGATACGCAGTATTTT. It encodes CASSAGAPTDTQYF.

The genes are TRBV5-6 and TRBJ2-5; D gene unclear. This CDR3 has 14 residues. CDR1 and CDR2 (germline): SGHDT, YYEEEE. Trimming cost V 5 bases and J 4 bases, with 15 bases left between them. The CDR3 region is CASSVYSTRETQYF. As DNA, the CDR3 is TGTGCCAGCAGTGTTTACTCCACCCGAGAGACCCAGTACTTC.

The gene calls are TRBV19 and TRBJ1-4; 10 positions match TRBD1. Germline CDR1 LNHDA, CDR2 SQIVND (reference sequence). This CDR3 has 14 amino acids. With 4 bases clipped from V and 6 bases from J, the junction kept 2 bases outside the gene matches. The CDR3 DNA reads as TGTGCCAGTAGTAGCGGGACAGGGGATGAAAAACTGTTTTTT. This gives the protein CASSSGTGDEKLFF.

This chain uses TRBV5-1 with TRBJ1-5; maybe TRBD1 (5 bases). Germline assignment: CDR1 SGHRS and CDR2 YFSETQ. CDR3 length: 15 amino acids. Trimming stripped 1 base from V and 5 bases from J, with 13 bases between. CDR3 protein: CASSLTGGTDQPQHF. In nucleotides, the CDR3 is TGCGCCAGCAGCTTGACGGGGGGGACCGATCAGCCCCAGCATTTT.

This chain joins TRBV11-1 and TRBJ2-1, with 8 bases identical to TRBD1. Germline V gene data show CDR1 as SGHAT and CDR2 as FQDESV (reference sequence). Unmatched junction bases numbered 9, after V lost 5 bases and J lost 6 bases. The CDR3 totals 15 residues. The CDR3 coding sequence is TGTGCCAGCAGCCGGACCGGGACAGGTTTCAATGAGCAGTTCTTC. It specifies CASSRTGTGFNEQFF.

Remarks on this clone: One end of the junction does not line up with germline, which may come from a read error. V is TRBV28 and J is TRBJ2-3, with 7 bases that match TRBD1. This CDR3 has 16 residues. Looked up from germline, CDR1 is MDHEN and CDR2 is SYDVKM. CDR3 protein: CASSFSTGISTDTHYF. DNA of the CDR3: TGTGCCAGCAGTTTTTCGACAGGGATATCGACAGATACGCATTATTTT.

In nucleotides, the CDR3 is TGTGCCAGCTCACCTGGACTAGTTTCCGATACGCAGTATTTT. Translation gives CASSPGLVSDTQYF. The chain recombines TRBV18 with TRBJ2-3, with 7 bases matching TRBD2. This CDR3 is built from 14 residues. Germline V CDR1 and CDR2: KGHSH, LQKENI. The J segment lost 6 bases and the V segment lost 3 bases, leaving 6 bases of the junction unmatched.

As DNA, the CDR3 is TGTGCCAGCAGTTACGAGAAGGCGGAAAGAACCTCTGAAGCTTTCTTT. It yields the protein CASSYEKAERTSEAFF. V usage is TRBV6-2 or TRBV6-3 and J usage is TRBJ1-1; no definite D call. This CDR3 is built from 16 residues. Trimming removed 2 bases from V and 6 bases from J, with 19 bases in between. From germline, CDR1 is MNHEY and CDR2 SVGEGT.

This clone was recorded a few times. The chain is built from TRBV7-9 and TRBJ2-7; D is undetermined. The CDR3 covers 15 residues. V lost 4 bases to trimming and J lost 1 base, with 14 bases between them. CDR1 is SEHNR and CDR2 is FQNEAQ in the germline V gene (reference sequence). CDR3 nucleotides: TGTGCCAGCAGCTACCGAAATGCAGTATCCTACGAGCAGTACTTC. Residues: CASSYRNAVSYEQYF.

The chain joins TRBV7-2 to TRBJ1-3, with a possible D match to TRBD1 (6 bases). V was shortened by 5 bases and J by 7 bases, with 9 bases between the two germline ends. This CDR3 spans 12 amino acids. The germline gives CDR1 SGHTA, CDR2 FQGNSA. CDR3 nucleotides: TGTGCCAGCAGCCTGGACAGTAACACCATATATTTT. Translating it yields CASSLDSNTIYF.

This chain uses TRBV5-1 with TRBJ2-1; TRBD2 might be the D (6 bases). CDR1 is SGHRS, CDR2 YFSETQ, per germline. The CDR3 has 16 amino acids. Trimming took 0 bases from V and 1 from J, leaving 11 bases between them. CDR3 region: CASSLDLGGSYNEQFF. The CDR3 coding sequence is TGCGCCAGCAGCTTGGACCTCGGGGGTTCCTACAATGAGCAGTTCTTC.

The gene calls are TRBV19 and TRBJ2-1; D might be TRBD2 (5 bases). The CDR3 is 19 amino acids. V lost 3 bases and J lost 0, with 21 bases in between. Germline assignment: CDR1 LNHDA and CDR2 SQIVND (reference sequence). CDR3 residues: CASSIDLGLREPSYNEQFF. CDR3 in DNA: TGTGCCAGTAGTATTGATCTCGGTCTCCGGGAACCCTCCTACAATGAGCAGTTCTTC.

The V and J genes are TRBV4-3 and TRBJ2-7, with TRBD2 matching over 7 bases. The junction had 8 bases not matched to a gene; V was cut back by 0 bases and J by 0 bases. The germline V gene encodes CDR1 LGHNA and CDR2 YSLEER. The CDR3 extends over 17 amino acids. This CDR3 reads CASSQDPSGYLSYEQYF. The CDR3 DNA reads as TGCGCCAGCAGCCAAGACCCTAGCGGATACCTCTCCTACGAGCAGTACTTC.

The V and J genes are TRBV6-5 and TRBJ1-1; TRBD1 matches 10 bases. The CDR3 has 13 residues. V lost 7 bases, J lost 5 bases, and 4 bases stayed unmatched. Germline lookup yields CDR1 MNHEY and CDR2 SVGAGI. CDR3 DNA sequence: TGTGCCAGCATCCGGACAGGGGGGACTGAAGCTTTCTTT. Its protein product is CASIRTGGTEAFF.

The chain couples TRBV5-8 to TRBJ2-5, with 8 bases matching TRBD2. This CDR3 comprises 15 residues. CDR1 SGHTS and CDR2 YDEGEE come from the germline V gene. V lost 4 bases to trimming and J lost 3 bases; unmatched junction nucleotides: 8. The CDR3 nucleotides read TGTGCCAGCAGCCTACCGGGACTAGGGGAAGAGACCCAGTACTTC. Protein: CASSLPGLGEETQYF.

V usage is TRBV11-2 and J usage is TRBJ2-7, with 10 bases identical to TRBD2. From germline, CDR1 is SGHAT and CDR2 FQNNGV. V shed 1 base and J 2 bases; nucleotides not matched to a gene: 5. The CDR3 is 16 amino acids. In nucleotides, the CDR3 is TGTGCCAGCAGCTTAGCGGGGCTAGCGGGGGCCTACGAGCAGTACTTC. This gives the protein CASSLAGLAGAYEQYF.

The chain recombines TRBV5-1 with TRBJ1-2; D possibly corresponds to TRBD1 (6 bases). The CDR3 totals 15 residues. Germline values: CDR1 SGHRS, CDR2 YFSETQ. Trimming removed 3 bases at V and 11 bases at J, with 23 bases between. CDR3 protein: CASSSSPGQPYVYTF. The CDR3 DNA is TGCGCCAGCAGCTCAAGCCCCGGACAGCCCTATGTTTACACCTTC.